This T cell receptor (beta chain) was retrieved from a study of cytomegalovirus exposure and HLA in healthy donors. Study-wide background: Across almost 400 genotyped donors, around 80% landed in the Caucasian-associated ancestry cluster. Study results and limitations: It was reportedly the case that the classifier diagnosed cytomegalovirus status with high specificity and sensitivity. In an earlier analysis, about 90% or about 30%: the productive usage of most TCR beta V segments. Through in vitro validation, a few CMV-associated chains were shown to be specific for CMV antigens.

CDR1 and CDR2 from the germline V gene are GTSNPN and SVGIG (reference sequence). Trimming removed 3 bases from V and 6 bases from J, with 12 bases in between. The CDR3 consists of 12 residues. Only a few counts were recorded for this clone. Its target is not known. The PCR used 60 Vbeta and 13 Jbeta primers. Assay: immunoSEQ multiplex PCR; the TCRdb copy retains only in-frame clones and omits some. The profile covers over 150,000 clones, with 60% to 85% appearing a single time and approximately 2.3% taken by the ten largest. This rearrangement joins TRBV30 to TRBJ2-7; the D gene is possibly TRBD2 (5 bases). This receptor was identified in a man in his fifties or sixties in good health and CMV-seropositive. Input material: PBMCs. The CDR3: CAWSGEGAEQYF. The CDR3 nucleotides are TGTGCCTGGAGCGGAGAGGGAGCCGAGCAGTACTTC.